These T cell receptor beta chains were read from a single sample in a study of blood T cell repertoires in COVID-19. The protocol was immunoSEQ multiplex PCR, while the TCRdb copy is restricted to in-frame clones and leaves out a portion. The data hold a few hundred thousand clones, with approximately 88% observed a single time. Sequencing input: peripheral blood. Source of these receptors: a woman aged 25-40 years who had recovered from COVID-19. Each CDR3 is given with its conserved first and last residue. Fields, in order: D gene, clone size, J gene, V gene, CDR3 protein, CDR3 DNA. The D gene is left open where the match is weak. The size entry is marked missing in some rows and otherwise reads once, few, many or a size class.

D: TRBD2
size: NA
J: TRBJ2-7
V: TRBV7-8
CDR3: CASSLARGIVPGHQTYEQYF
DNA: TGTGCCAGCAGCTTAGCGCGGGGGATTGTCCCCGGACATCAAACCTACGAGCAGTACTTC

D: NA
size: few
J: TRBJ2-2
V: TRBV1
CDR3: CTSSQDKRGNTGELFF
DNA: TGCACCAGCAGCCAAGATAAGCGGGGGAACACCGGGGAGCTGTTTTTT

D: NA
size: NA
J: TRBJ1-5
V: TRBV6-2/TRBV6-3
CDR3: CASSYGGAGSQPQHF
DNA: TGTGCCAGCAGTTATGGGGGGGCGGGAAGTCAGCCCCAGCATTTT

D: TRBD1
size: NA
J: TRBJ1-3
V: TRBV28
CDR3: CASSIQGSNTIYF
DNA: TGTGCCAGCAGTATACAGGGGTCCAACACCATATATTTT

D: NA
size: NA
J: TRBJ2-7
V: TRBV5-6
CDR3: CASSLDQENPYEQYF
DNA: TGTGCCAGCAGCTTGGACCAGGAAAACCCCTACGAGCAGTACTTC

D: TRBD1
size: NA
J: TRBJ1-5
V: TRBV30
CDR3: CAWRGQGNQPQHF
DNA: TGTGCCTGGAGGGGACAGGGAAATCAGCCCCAGCATTTT

D: NA
size: once
J: TRBJ2-3
V: TRBV10-3
CDR3: CAISTGGDRRNTQYF
DNA: TGTGCCATCAGTACAGGGGGGGACCGCCGGAATACGCAGTATTTT

D: NA
size: once
J: TRBJ1-1
V: TRBV4-1
CDR3: CASSQVGQGSRAFF
DNA: TGCGCCAGCAGCCAGGTTGGGCAGGGGAGTAGGGCTTTCTTT

D: NA
size: NA
J: TRBJ2-3
V: TRBV2
CDR3: CAIRDTSTDTQYF
DNA: TGTGCCATCCGGGACACCAGCACAGATACGCAGTATTTT

D: TRBD2
size: NA
J: TRBJ2-1
V: TRBV24-1
CDR3: CATSDSPGLAGFYNEQFF
DNA: TGTGCCACCAGTGATTCACCGGGACTAGCGGGGTTCTACAATGAGCAGTTCTTC

D: NA
size: NA
J: TRBJ1-2
V: TRBV5-1
CDR3: CASSLYPTSDGYTF
DNA: TGCGCCAGCAGCTTGTATCCCACTTCTGATGGCTACACCTTC

D: NA
size: few
J: TRBJ2-3
V: TRBV28
CDR3: CASRVPTYTDTQYF
DNA: TGTGCCAGCAGGGTTCCTACTTACACAGATACGCAGTATTTT

D: NA
size: NA
J: TRBJ2-3
V: TRBV7-9
CDR3: CASSYIGTTTDTQYF
DNA: TGTGCCAGCAGCTACATCGGGACAACCACAGATACGCAGTATTTT

D: TRBD1
size: NA
J: TRBJ2-7
V: TRBV19
CDR3: CASSLRQGSYEQYF
DNA: TGTGCCAGTAGCCTGAGACAGGGCTCCTACGAGCAGTACTTC

D: TRBD1
size: few
J: TRBJ1-2
V: TRBV4-2
CDR3: CASSQPEGQGGYGYTF
DNA: TGTGCCAGCAGCCAACCCGAGGGACAGGGGGGCTATGGCTACACCTTC

D: NA
size: few
J: TRBJ2-7
V: TRBV7-2
CDR3: CASSLAVGLREQYF
DNA: TGTGCCAGCAGCTTAGCCGTGGGGCTACGGGAGCAGTACTTC

D: NA
size: NA
J: TRBJ2-7
V: TRBV13
CDR3: CASSYEFTYEQYF
DNA: TGTGCCAGCAGCTACGAGTTTACCTACGAGCAGTACTTC

D: NA
size: NA
J: TRBJ1-1
V: TRBV4-1
CDR3: CASSQGGGGTEAFF
DNA: TGCGCCAGCAGCCAAGGGGGGGGAGGGACTGAAGCTTTCTTT

D: NA
size: NA
J: TRBJ2-5
V: TRBV5-6
CDR3: CASSRYGQFQETQYF
DNA: TGTGCCAGCAGCCGATACGGACAATTCCAAGAGACCCAGTACTTC

D: NA
size: NA
J: TRBJ1-1
V: TRBV28
CDR3: CASSLLTPSDEAFF
DNA: TGTGCCAGCAGTTTATTGACACCCTCAGACGAAGCTTTCTTT

D: NA
size: NA
J: TRBJ2-4
V: TRBV15
CDR3: CATSRGGGDIQYF
DNA: TGTGCCACCAGCAGAGGAGGGGGGGACATTCAGTACTTC

D: NA
size: once
J: TRBJ1-4
V: TRBV18
CDR3: CASSPVDSGNEKLFF
DNA: TGTGCCAGCTCACCAGTTGACAGCGGGAATGAAAAACTGTTTTTT

D: NA
size: NA
J: TRBJ2-1
V: TRBV9
CDR3: CASSQTSNNHEQFF
DNA: TGTGCCAGCAGCCAGACTAGTAATAATCATGAGCAGTTCTTC

D: NA
size: NA
J: TRBJ1-6
V: TRBV19
CDR3: CASSIGAGGSLNSPLHF
DNA: TGTGCCAGTAGTATAGGTGCCGGGGGTTCATTGAATTCACCCCTCCACTTT